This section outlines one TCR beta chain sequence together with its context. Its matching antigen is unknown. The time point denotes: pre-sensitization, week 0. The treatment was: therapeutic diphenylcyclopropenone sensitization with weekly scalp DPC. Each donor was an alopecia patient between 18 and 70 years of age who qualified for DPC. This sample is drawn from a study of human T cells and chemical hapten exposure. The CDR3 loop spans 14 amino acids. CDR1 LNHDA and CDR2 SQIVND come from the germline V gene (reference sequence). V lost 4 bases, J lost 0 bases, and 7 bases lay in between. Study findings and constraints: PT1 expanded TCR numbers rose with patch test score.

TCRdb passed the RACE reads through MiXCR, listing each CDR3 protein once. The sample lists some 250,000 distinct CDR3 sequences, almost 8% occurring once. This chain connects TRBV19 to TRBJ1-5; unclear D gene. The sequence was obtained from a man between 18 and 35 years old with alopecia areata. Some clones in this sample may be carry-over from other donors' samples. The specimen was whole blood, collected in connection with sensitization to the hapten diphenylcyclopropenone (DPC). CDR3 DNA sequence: TGTGCCAGTAGTACGGGGAATAGCAATCAGCCCCAGCATTTT. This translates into CASSTGNSNQPQHF.